These T cell receptor beta chains were read from a single sample in a study of T cell responses to AZD1222 COVID-19 vaccine. Method: immunoSEQ multiplex PCR; TCRdb's copy keeps in-frame clones and lacks some. The table has about 160,000 clones, approximately 90% seen once. The sequencing here drew on peripheral blood, taken on day 0 of AZD1222 vaccination. The receptors derive from an adult in good health. Both conserved end residues are part of each CDR3.

>TRBV5-6
CASSLYVDTQYF
>TRBV7-2
CASSLVGQGKETQYF
>TRBV19
CASGGGPYTEAFF
>TRBV6-5
CASSGDRKNTEAFF
>TRBV4-1
CASSQVRVPGETQYF
>TRBV2
CASSEGRFSTDTQYF
>TRBV7-6
CASSSRTGMDGEAFF
>TRBV30
CAWSVLGTREQYF
>TRBV3-1/TRBV3-2
CASSRGTSGGQETQYF
>TRBV11-2
CASSLGSLGNQPQHF
>TRBV12-2
CASRLASTDMNTEAFF
>TRBV14
CASSLGGFTGELFF
>TRBV5-8
CASSFDAYNQPQHF
>TRBV7-9
CASSFGPPRAGELFF
>TRBV7-2
CASSLEWGPRQPQHF
>TRBV7-9
CASSSTPITLTNEKLFF
>TRBV6-4
CASSPQGHTGGYQPQHF
>TRBV6-5
CATQNTDTQYF
>TRBV7-9
CASTPTVANYGYTF
>TRBV5-1
CASSLEPGAKRDTQYF
>TRBV7-2
CASSLEVSGNYGYTF
>TRBV6-5
CASSYLGTGTRQPQHF
>TRBV12-3/TRBV12-4
CASSRLLGSGYTF
>TRBV19
CASSITGNPGETQYF
>TRBV5-1
CASSPGTWGTKNIQYF
>TRBV4-3
CASSQASSGANVLTF
>TRBV19
CASSILEDPYGYTF
>TRBV6-2/TRBV6-3
CASSYSIPPGQSTEAFF
>TRBV6-1
CASREAGRNTEAFF
>TRBV7-6
CASSLVAGGDEKLFF
>TRBV5-5
CASSLISAGVGSGANVLTF
>TRBV18
CASSPGTSGEQYF
>TRBV24-1
CATSEGGSYEQYF
>TRBV28
CASSLSSGTTNTGELFF
>TRBV3-1/TRBV3-2
CASSQKGALSGNTIYF
>TRBV19
CASTGLAGGTYNEQFF
>TRBV27
CASTEARGGELFF
>TRBV7-9
CASSRDPIGGYTF
>TRBV6-2/TRBV6-3
CASSWLAGGGHEQFF
>TRBV24-1
CATSDVGGANEQFF
>TRBV30
CAWSVRVIGNTIYF
>TRBV27
CASSPGGGSGNTIYF
>TRBV7-3
CASSLGLLAGEDEQFF
>TRBV6-5
CASSYGQGEVYNEQFF
>TRBV18
CASSPQTSSYEQYF
>TRBV28
CASSLEAAGGWGRVYEQYF